This TCR beta chain was documented in a study of CD8+CD57+ T cells in acquired aplastic anemia (dated by TCRdb to 2017 to 2018). For context, the study as a whole: A mean of roughly 2.9 ug of DNA, ranging from about 0.2 to 27.4 ug, was extracted from sorted CD4+ and CD8+ cells. A CD8+CD57+ expansion meant a frequency higher than the mean frequency seen in healthy subjects.

Profiling of TCR beta VDJ combinations and CDR3 sequences used genomic DNA as the template. TCR repertoire sequencing was run on an Illumina HiSeq 2000. Per the authors' processing: Repertoire assessment relied on Simpson's diversity index, CDR3 size and DJ length profiles, and TRBV/TRBJ rearrangement plots. Whichever DNA sequence was most abundant in the deep sequencing data was defined as the immunodominant clone. CDR3 amino acid sequences were screened for sharing across subjects and were compared with published repertoires and the VDJdb database. In-frame beta chains were kept once TCRdb had trimmed the public reads at Q25 with fastp and called clones with MiXCR. Merged by CDR3 protein, the rows form single entries marked with the most common genes and DNA. The authors' filters were not applied to this entry. The sample includes approximately 150,000 distinct CDR3 sequences, with 71% observed a single time. Under 60% of the sample belongs to the ten largest clones.

Results and caveats for the whole study, not just this receptor: CD8+ Simpson's diversity did not differ significantly between patients and healthy controls (P=0.060). Twenty-nine CD8+ CDR3 sequences were found to be shared between patients and controls, but these sequences appeared to be highly expressed in patients and within the immunodominant clones of the patients.

As regards this clonotype: There is no known antigen for this receptor. Base-call qualities are not available, and no considerably larger clone is one nucleotide away.

Patients chosen for sequencing had shown expansion of CD8+CD57+ cells by flow cytometry. All patients had severe acquired aplastic anemia diagnosed by International Study of Aplastic Anemia and Agranulocytosis and Camitta criteria. Patients had received no therapy at the time of blood sampling. The study deep-sequenced TCR repertoires of sorted CD4+ and CD8+ blood T cells from severe aplastic anemia patients and healthy subjects. In the USA, patient enrollment took place under clinicaltrials.gov protocols 00001620, 01623167, 00001397, 00071045, 00081523 and 00961064. Ficoll-Paque density gradient centrifugation was used to isolate peripheral blood mononuclear cells. CD4+ and CD8+ T cells were sorted by FACS or magnetic beads before DNA extraction. For this chain, trimming is 4 bases at the V end and 8 bases at the J end, and the number of junction bases without a gene match is 4. In the germline V gene, CDR1 corresponds to SQVTM and CDR2 to ANQGSEA. Counted from cysteine to phenylalanine, this CDR3 has 12 amino acids. CDR3 DNA only is kept here, 36 bases in frame from base 1.

The chain is assembled from TRBV29-1 and TRBJ2-1; 8 middle bases align to TRBD2. Sample: sorted CD4+, CD8+, or CD8+CD57+ T cells (not recorded which) from PBMCs. The TCR sequence derives from a human donor with aplastic anemia. The CDR3 here reads CSVGGRKDEQFF. The sequence in DNA is TGCAGCGTTGGCGGGAGGAAAGATGAGCAGTTCTTC.